The 17 T cell receptor beta chains below come from one sample, sequenced in a study of shared clonotypes between healthy human individuals. TCRdb's copy holds only in-frame clones and misses some; the assay was immunoSEQ multiplex PCR. Of 950,000 to 1,300,000 clones in the sample, roughly 70% were seen once. Sequencing input: memory CD4+ T cells sorted from blood. Subset here: CD45RA-negative fraction. Every receptor here comes from a man younger than 35 in good health.

The chain links TRBV5-4 to TRBJ1-1; D is unresolved. Trimming left V 1 base short and J 1 base short, with 8 bases between. This CDR3 region has 14 residues. Looked up from germline, CDR1 is SGHNT and CDR2 is YYREEE (reference sequence). As DNA, the CDR3 is TGTGCCAGCAGCTTGTCCTTTGGGAACACTGAAGCTTTCTTT. Amino acid sequence: CASSLSFGNTEAFF.

The chain recombines TRBV10-2 with TRBJ2-3; no definite D call. Trimming stripped 3 bases from V and 3 bases from J, with 7 bases between. This CDR3 spans 13 amino acids. Germline CDR1 reads WSHSY; CDR2 reads SAAADI. CDR3 DNA: TGCGCCAGCAGTGACAGGACGACAGATACGCAGTATTTT. Its translation: CASSDRTTDTQYF.

V usage is TRBV30 and J usage is TRBJ2-2; 7 nucleotides line up with TRBD1. The germline V gene has CDR1 GTSNPN and CDR2 SVGIG (reference sequence). With 3 bases clipped from V and 4 bases from J, the junction kept 8 bases outside the gene matches. The length of the CDR3 is 15 residues. The CDR3 nucleotides read TGTGCCTGGAGAACGGGACAGACCATCACCGGGGAGCTGTTTTTT. Residues: CAWRTGQTITGELFF.

This sequence joins TRBV11-2 and TRBJ1-6; no definite D call. The CDR3 runs to 13 residues. The germline V gene has CDR1 SGHAT and CDR2 FQNNGV. The V and J ends lost 2 bases and 7 bases respectively, with 6 bases between them. DNA for the CDR3: TGTGCCAGCAGCTTAACCGTAAATTCACCCCTCCACTTT. Its translation is CASSLTVNSPLHF. Full variable domain (remainder filled in from reference TRBV11-2 and TRBJ1-6): EAGVAQSPRYKIIEKRQSVAFWCNPISGHATLYWYQQILGQGPKLLIQFQNNGVVDDSQLPKDRFSAERLKGVDSTLKIQPAKLEDSAVYLCASSLTVNSPLHFGNGTRLTVT.

This clone has only one observation. The chain is built from TRBV5-6 and TRBJ1-1, with D possibly matching TRBD1 (6 bases). Deletions cut 4 bases from V and 5 bases from J, with 21 bases between. The CDR3 totals 16 residues. The germline V gene has CDR1 SGHDT and CDR2 YYEEEE. The CDR3 DNA is TGTGCCAGCAGCCGGATTTCGGTCCAGGGGAGGACTGAAGCTTTCTTT. The encoded protein is CASSRISVQGRTEAFF.

The genes are TRBV10-3 and TRBJ2-5; no definite D call. Germline V gene lookup returns CDR1 ENHRY and CDR2 SYGVKD. The CDR3 consists of 13 residues. V was clipped by 4 bases and J by 2 bases, with 8 bases between them. The CDR3 coding sequence is TGTGCCATCAGTGGGGCAGCGCAAGAGACCCAGTACTTC. This gives the protein CAISGAAQETQYF.

The rearrangement joins TRBV7-2 to TRBJ2-1, with TRBD2 matching over 10 bases. This CDR3 region has 16 residues. Per germline, CDR1 SGHTA and CDR2 FQGNSA. With V trimmed by 5 bases and J by 7 bases, 11 bases remained unmatched. CDR3 region: CASSTHSSGSWNEQFF. Written as DNA, the CDR3 is TGTGCCAGCAGCACCCACTCTAGCGGGAGCTGGAATGAGCAGTTCTTC.

Comment on this clone: Within the sample, other DNA sequences also encode this same CDR3. The gene calls are TRBV6-5 and TRBJ1-1, with D hard to call. The CDR3 loop spans 14 amino acids. Germline V gene lookup returns CDR1 MNHEY and CDR2 SVGAGI. The V end was cut by 0 bases, the J end by 1 base, with 6 bases between. This CDR3 is CASSYSRPNTEAFF. As DNA, the CDR3 is TGTGCCAGCAGTTACTCACGGCCGAACACTGAAGCTTTCTTT.

This clone was observed a handful of times. V usage is TRBV19 and J usage is TRBJ1-2, with TRBD1 identical over 11 bases. Germline V CDR1 and CDR2: LNHDA, SQIVND (reference sequence). This CDR3 has 14 amino acids. V gave up 5 bases and J gave up 6 bases; unmatched junction bases: 5. The CDR3 DNA reads as TGTGCCAGTAGTTTCGGACAGGGGGCTGATGGCTACACCTTC. Translated, it gives CASSFGQGADGYTF. The full variable domain, with the rest looked up from reference TRBV19 and TRBJ1-2, is DGGITQSPKYLFRKEGQNVTLSCEQNLNHDAMYWYRQDPGQGLRLIYYSQIVNDFQKGDIAEGYSVSREKKESFPLTVTSAQKNPTAFYLCASSFGQGADGYTFGSGTRLTVV.

V and J are TRBV7-9 and TRBJ2-7, with 8 bases aligning to TRBD1. Germline V gene data show CDR1 as SEHNR and CDR2 as FQNEAQ (reference sequence). This CDR3 contains 15 residues. V lost 5 bases, J lost 4 bases, and 10 bases stayed unmatched. CDR3 residues: CASSPSSGGLYEQYF. Here the CDR3 DNA reads TGTGCCAGCAGCCCGTCCTCAGGGGGCTTATACGAGCAGTACTTC.

V and J are TRBV5-1 and TRBJ1-3; perhaps TRBD1 as D (6 bases). CDR3 size: 14 residues. Between the trimmed V and J ends, which lost 4 bases and 7 bases, there was a span of 15 bases. Germline V CDR1 and CDR2: SGHRS, YFSETQ. The CDR3 nucleotides are TGCGCCAGCAGCCCTTCGGGACAAGGGAACACCATATATTTT. Translating it yields CASSPSGQGNTIYF.

CDR3 DNA: TGTGCCAGCAGTCACAACTGGGGGCCCCAGCATTTT. This translates into CASSHNWGPQHF. The chain carries TRBV7-9 and TRBJ1-5; D is unresolved. Germline CDR1 and CDR2: SEHNR and FQNEAQ (reference sequence). This CDR3 contains 12 residues. Trimming took 6 bases from V and 9 from J, leaving 12 bases between them.

J is TRBJ2-5 and V is TRBV7-2; 12 bases line up with TRBD2. The CDR3 spans 17 residues. V shed 8 bases, J shed 5 bases, and the junction held 15 bases outside the gene matches. The germline V gene encodes CDR1 SGHTA and CDR2 FQGNSA. CDR3 in DNA: TGTGCCAGCTCCTTTACGGGTCTAGCGGGAGGGCCTGAGACCCAGTACTTC. Encoded protein: CASSFTGLAGGPETQYF.

For this clone: A far larger clone is one base from this, pointing to a likely read error. The chain links TRBV11-3 to TRBJ2-1; 9 nucleotides align to TRBD1. The V gene's germline CDR1 is SGHNT and CDR2 YENEEA. CDR3 length: 15 residues. Unmatched junction bases numbered 0, after V lost 1 base and J lost 2 bases. CDR3 nucleotide sequence: TGTGCCAGCAGCTTAGGACAGGGGGCCTACAATGAGCAGTTCTTC. Encoded protein: CASSLGQGAYNEQFF.

This sequence joins TRBV2 and TRBJ1-2, with a weak D call TRBD1 (6 bases). This CDR3 spans 12 amino acids. Germline V lookup: CDR1 SNHLY, CDR2 FYNNEI. Trimming removed 4 bases from V and 8 bases from J, with 11 bases in between. CDR3 in amino acids: CASSGTGHGYTF. For the CDR3, the DNA is TGTGCCAGCAGTGGAACAGGGCACGGCTACACCTTC.

This clone was seen a few times. The sample holds other DNA sequences that translate to the same CDR3. The chain recombines TRBV5-4 with TRBJ2-5, with D unclear. Looked up from germline, CDR1 is SGHNT and CDR2 is YYREEE (reference sequence). V was clipped by 0 bases and J by 4 bases, with 7 bases between them. The CDR3 totals 13 residues. CDR3 DNA sequence: TGTGCCAGCAGCTTGGGGGTAGGAGAGACCCAGTACTTC. Protein sequence: CASSLGVGETQYF.

This chain joins TRBV9 and TRBJ2-3; 9 nucleotides match TRBD1. Germline CDR1 SGDLS, CDR2 YYNGEE. This CDR3 is built from 15 residues. Trimming took 4 bases from V and 6 from J; bases not matched to a gene: 9. CDR3 sequence: CASSPRTGAEDTQYF. The CDR3 DNA follows: TGTGCCAGCAGCCCCCGGACAGGGGCGGAGGATACGCAGTATTTT. The full variable domain, rest sourced from reference TRBV9 and TRBJ2-3, is DSGVTQTPKHLITATGQRVTLRCSPRSGDLSVYWYQQSLDQGLQFLIQYYNGEERAKGNILERFSAQQFPDLHSELNLSSLELGDSALYFCASSPRTGAEDTQYFGPGTRLTVL.